Presented here are 20 T cell receptor beta chains from one specimen sequenced in a study of blood T cell repertoires in COVID-19. Clones were read by immunoSEQ multiplex PCR, and TCRdb kept only the in-frame ones, dropping some. The sample records 140,000 to 150,000 clones, 88% being singletons. Sequencing was performed on peripheral blood. These receptors all stem from a human donor in a cohort sampled during active COVID-19.

The chain links TRBV6-5 to TRBJ2-7; 7 bases agree with TRBD1. The CDR3 runs to 14 residues. J gave up 2 bases and V 5 bases, and 6 bases lay outside the gene matches. Germline V gene sequence: CDR1 MNHEY, CDR2 SVGAGI. The CDR3 bases are TGTGCCAGCAGTCCGGACAGGCCACCCTACGAGCAGTACTTC. It encodes CASSPDRPPYEQYF.

Turning to this clone: A much larger clone lies one base from this, so it may be a read error. The chain carries TRBV5-4 and TRBJ1-2, with 7 positions matching TRBD1. This CDR3 spans 13 amino acids. Trimming took 4 bases from V and 2 from J; bases not matched to a gene: 2. Germline V gene lookup returns CDR1 SGHNT and CDR2 YYREEE (reference sequence). CDR3 region: CASSTQGNYGYTF. CDR3 in DNA: TGTGCCAGCAGCACACAGGGGAACTATGGCTACACCTTC.

V gene TRBV6-5 combines with J gene TRBJ2-3; the D gene is possibly TRBD2 (5 bases). CDR1 and CDR2 (germline): MNHEY, SVGAGI. V shed 4 bases and J shed 6 bases, with 17 bases lying between them. This CDR3 region has 15 residues. Written as DNA, the CDR3 is TGTGCCAGCAGTTTGGGAGCTTTAACCCGCGATACGCAGTATTTT. This translates into CASSLGALTRDTQYF.

The gene calls are TRBV19 and TRBJ2-1, with 7 bases lining up with TRBD2. CDR1 and CDR2 from the germline V gene are LNHDA and SQIVND (reference sequence). J lost 7 bases, V lost 5 bases, and 8 bases had no gene match. The CDR3 is made up of 14 amino acids. In DNA form, the CDR3 reads TGTGCCAGTAGTCCTTGGACTAGTCGGAATGAGCAGTTCTTC. This codes for CASSPWTSRNEQFF.

The chain is built from TRBV28 and TRBJ1-2; D uncertain. This CDR3 is built from 12 residues. V gave up 6 bases and J gave up 0 bases, with 5 bases separating them. The germline V gene has CDR1 MDHEN and CDR2 SYDVKM. CDR3 residues: CASSLPNYGYTF. For the CDR3, the DNA is TGTGCCAGCAGCCTCCCTAACTATGGCTACACCTTC.

The chain uses TRBV19 and TRBJ2-6, with TRBD2 as a possible D gene (8 bases). Germline V gene data show CDR1 as LNHDA and CDR2 as SQIVND (reference sequence). The CDR3 length is 16 residues. The V end lost 10 bases, the J end lost 1 base, and 17 bases lay between the germline ends. CDR3 sequence (DNA): TGTGCCACCGGGGGGGAGACAGGGTCTGGGGCCAACGTCCTGACTTTC. It encodes CATGGETGSGANVLTF.

The CDR3 nucleotides read TGTGCCAGCAGCTGGGGACTTCGCGCCGGGGAGCTGTTTTTT. Protein: CASSWGLRAGELFF. The chain combines TRBV13 with TRBJ2-2; possible D gene TRBD2, 6 bases. Germline V gene data show CDR1 as PRHDT and CDR2 as FYEKMQ (reference sequence). The CDR3 consists of 14 residues. Trimming removed 4 bases from V and 6 bases from J, with 12 bases in between.

The chain carries TRBV18 and TRBJ2-1; 14 bases fit TRBD2. This CDR3 has 18 residues. Germline V gene lookup returns CDR1 KGHSH and CDR2 LQKENI. V shed 3 bases and J 7 bases; nucleotides not matched to a gene: 11. CDR3 sequence reads: CASSPPGLAGGHRNEQFF. In DNA, the CDR3 is TGTGCCAGCTCACCGCCCGGACTAGCGGGGGGCCATCGTAATGAGCAGTTCTTC.

The chain links TRBV2 to TRBJ2-3; D may be TRBD1 (6 bases). The V and J ends lost 8 bases and 4 bases respectively, with 16 bases between them. The germline V gene has CDR1 SNHLY and CDR2 FYNNEI. The length of the CDR3 is 14 residues. The CDR3 nucleotides read TGTGCCAGCGGGGGTCAGGGGTGGGCAGATACGCAGTATTTT. Amino acids: CASGGQGWADTQYF.

The chain uses TRBV5-1 and TRBJ2-7; TRBD1 aligns across 8 bases. V gave up 0 bases and J gave up 1 base; unmatched junction bases: 6. CDR1 and CDR2 from the germline V gene are SGHRS and YFSETQ. The CDR3 contains 16 residues. The CDR3 nucleotides are TGCGCCAGCAGCTTGGTAGGACAGGGTGGATCCTACGAGCAGTACTTC. Translation: CASSLVGQGGSYEQYF. Variable domain in full (rest from reference TRBV5-1 and TRBJ2-7): KAGVTQTPRYLIKTRGQQVTLSCSPISGHRSVSWYQQTPGQGLQFLFEYFSETQRNKGNFPGRFSGRQFSNSRSEMNVSTLELGDSALYLCASSLVGQGGSYEQYFGPGTRLTVT.

The chain employs TRBV6-2 or TRBV6-3 and TRBJ2-7, with no clear D. V lost 6 bases and J 5 bases, leaving 11 bases between the germline ends. The CDR3 has 12 amino acids. Germline V gene data show CDR1 as MNHEY and CDR2 as SVGEGT. The chain's CDR3 is CASSPSVDEQYF. CDR3 bases: TGTGCCAGCAGCCCGTCGGTGGACGAGCAGTACTTC.

The chain carries TRBV5-6 and TRBJ2-7; 10 nucleotides agree with TRBD2. V was pared by 7 bases and J by 1 base, with 5 bases of the junction left unmatched. Germline assignment: CDR1 SGHDT and CDR2 YYEEEE. This CDR3 is built from 14 residues. CDR3 nucleotide sequence: TGTGCCAGCTTAGTAGCGGGGGGTTCCTACGAGCAGTACTTC. Protein: CASLVAGGSYEQYF.

This chain uses TRBV6-2 or TRBV6-3 with TRBJ2-1, with D tentatively TRBD1 (6 bases). V was trimmed by 3 bases and J by 0 bases, leaving 12 bases between them. Germline V CDR1 and CDR2: MNHEY, SVGEGT. This CDR3 has 16 amino acids. This CDR3 reads CASSYGRGYSYNEQFF. The CDR3 DNA is TGTGCCAGCAGTTATGGCAGGGGTTACTCCTACAATGAGCAGTTCTTC.

The chain is built from TRBV6-5 and TRBJ1-3; no clear D. This CDR3 has 14 amino acids. Per germline, CDR1 MNHEY and CDR2 SVGAGI. V lost 6 bases and J lost 0, with 9 bases in between. CDR3 loop: CASSSQISGNTIYF. CDR3 in DNA: TGTGCCAGCAGCTCACAGATCTCTGGAAACACCATATATTTT.

The gene calls are TRBV6-2 or TRBV6-3 and TRBJ1-2; tentatively, D is TRBD1 (5 bases). Germline V gene sequence: CDR1 MNHEY, CDR2 SVGEGT. This CDR3 comprises 13 residues. The V end was cut by 5 bases, the J end by 8 bases, with 15 bases between. CDR3 DNA sequence: TGTGCCAGCAGTACCTTGCGCCAGGGAGGCTACACCTTC. It yields the protein CASSTLRQGGYTF.

V is TRBV19 and J is TRBJ1-4; D remains unclear. The CDR3 contains 13 residues. CDR1 is LNHDA, CDR2 SQIVND, per germline (reference sequence). Trimming took 7 bases from V and 4 from J, leaving 10 bases between them. CDR3 coding DNA: TGTGCCAGTACCGCCAGGCGTAATGAAAAACTGTTTTTT. Translating it yields CASTARRNEKLFF.

This chain joins TRBV15 and TRBJ2-3, with 9 nucleotides matching TRBD1. CDR3 length: 15 residues. Germline trimming cut 1 base from V and 3 bases from J; bases unmatched to any gene: 2. Germline assignment: CDR1 LNHNV and CDR2 YYDKDF (reference sequence). In DNA, the CDR3 is TGTGCCACCAGCAGAGTCGGACAGGGGACAGATACGCAGTATTTT. This sequence encodes CATSRVGQGTDTQYF.

The V call is TRBV29-1, the J call TRBJ2-5, with 9 bases fitting TRBD1. Germline assignment: CDR1 SQVTM and CDR2 ANQGSEA. The CDR3 length is 13 residues. V shed 7 bases, J shed 2 bases, and the junction held 5 bases outside the gene matches. The CDR3 DNA follows: TGCAGCGGTCGGGACAGGGTACAAGAGACCCAGTACTTC. Its translation: CSGRDRVQETQYF.

The chain recombines TRBV11-2 with TRBJ1-5; the D is unclear. Germline V gene lookup returns CDR1 SGHAT and CDR2 FQNNGV. The CDR3 is 14 amino acids. Trimming removed 5 bases from V and 3 bases from J, with 11 bases in between. The CDR3 DNA reads as TGTGCCAGCAGCGAACACGGGGACAATCAGCCCCAGCATTTT. It is translated as CASSEHGDNQPQHF.

The chain recombines TRBV30 with TRBJ2-2; TRBD2 agrees at 10 bases. V dropped 4 bases and J dropped 2; count of bases not matched to a gene: 1. CDR3 length equals 14 residues. From germline, CDR1 is GTSNPN and CDR2 SVGIG (reference sequence). The CDR3 reads CAWTSGRNTGELFF. CDR3 nucleotides: TGTGCCTGGACTAGCGGGAGAAACACCGGGGAGCTGTTTTTT. Together with reference TRBV30 and TRBJ2-2, the CDR3 gives the full variable domain: SQTIHQWPATLVQPVGSPLSLECTVEGTSNPNLYWYRQAAGRGLQLLFYSVGIGQISSEVPQNLSASRPQDRQFILSSKKLLLSDSGFYLCAWTSGRNTGELFFGEGSRLTVL.